The clone carrying this TCR beta chain has more than one count but fewer than ten. Its target is unknown. This entry comes from a study of beta chain features in type 1 diabetes. Overall study findings and caveats: Significant though moderate, a shortening of TCRB CDR3s appeared in all four CD4+ subsets of Type 1 diabetes patients. A possible short-template PCR bias applies equally to patients and controls. TCRB repertoires of naive, central memory and Treg cells appeared more similar among patients than among healthy donors.

The V gene's germline CDR1 is LGHNA and CDR2 YNFKEQ. The CDR3 contains 13 residues. V dropped 1 base and J dropped 11; count of bases not matched to a gene: 4. Sampling consisted of one heparinised blood draw per donor, averaging around 100 mL. Reverse transcribing all isolated RNA meant expressed TCRB transcripts were sequenced. Generated by immunoSEQ multiplex PCR, the TCRdb table keeps only in-frame clones and is missing some. The repertoire holds about 260,000 clones, with about a fifth as singletons. This sequence joins TRBV4-2 and TRBJ1-4; 7 bases are a match to TRBD1. This sequence originates from a woman aged 40 to 50 with type 1 diabetes. The sample comprised naive CD4+ T cells from blood. Written as DNA, the CDR3 is TGTGCCAGCAGCCAAGGTCTGACAGGGAAACTGTTTTTT. Protein sequence: CASSQGLTGKLFF.